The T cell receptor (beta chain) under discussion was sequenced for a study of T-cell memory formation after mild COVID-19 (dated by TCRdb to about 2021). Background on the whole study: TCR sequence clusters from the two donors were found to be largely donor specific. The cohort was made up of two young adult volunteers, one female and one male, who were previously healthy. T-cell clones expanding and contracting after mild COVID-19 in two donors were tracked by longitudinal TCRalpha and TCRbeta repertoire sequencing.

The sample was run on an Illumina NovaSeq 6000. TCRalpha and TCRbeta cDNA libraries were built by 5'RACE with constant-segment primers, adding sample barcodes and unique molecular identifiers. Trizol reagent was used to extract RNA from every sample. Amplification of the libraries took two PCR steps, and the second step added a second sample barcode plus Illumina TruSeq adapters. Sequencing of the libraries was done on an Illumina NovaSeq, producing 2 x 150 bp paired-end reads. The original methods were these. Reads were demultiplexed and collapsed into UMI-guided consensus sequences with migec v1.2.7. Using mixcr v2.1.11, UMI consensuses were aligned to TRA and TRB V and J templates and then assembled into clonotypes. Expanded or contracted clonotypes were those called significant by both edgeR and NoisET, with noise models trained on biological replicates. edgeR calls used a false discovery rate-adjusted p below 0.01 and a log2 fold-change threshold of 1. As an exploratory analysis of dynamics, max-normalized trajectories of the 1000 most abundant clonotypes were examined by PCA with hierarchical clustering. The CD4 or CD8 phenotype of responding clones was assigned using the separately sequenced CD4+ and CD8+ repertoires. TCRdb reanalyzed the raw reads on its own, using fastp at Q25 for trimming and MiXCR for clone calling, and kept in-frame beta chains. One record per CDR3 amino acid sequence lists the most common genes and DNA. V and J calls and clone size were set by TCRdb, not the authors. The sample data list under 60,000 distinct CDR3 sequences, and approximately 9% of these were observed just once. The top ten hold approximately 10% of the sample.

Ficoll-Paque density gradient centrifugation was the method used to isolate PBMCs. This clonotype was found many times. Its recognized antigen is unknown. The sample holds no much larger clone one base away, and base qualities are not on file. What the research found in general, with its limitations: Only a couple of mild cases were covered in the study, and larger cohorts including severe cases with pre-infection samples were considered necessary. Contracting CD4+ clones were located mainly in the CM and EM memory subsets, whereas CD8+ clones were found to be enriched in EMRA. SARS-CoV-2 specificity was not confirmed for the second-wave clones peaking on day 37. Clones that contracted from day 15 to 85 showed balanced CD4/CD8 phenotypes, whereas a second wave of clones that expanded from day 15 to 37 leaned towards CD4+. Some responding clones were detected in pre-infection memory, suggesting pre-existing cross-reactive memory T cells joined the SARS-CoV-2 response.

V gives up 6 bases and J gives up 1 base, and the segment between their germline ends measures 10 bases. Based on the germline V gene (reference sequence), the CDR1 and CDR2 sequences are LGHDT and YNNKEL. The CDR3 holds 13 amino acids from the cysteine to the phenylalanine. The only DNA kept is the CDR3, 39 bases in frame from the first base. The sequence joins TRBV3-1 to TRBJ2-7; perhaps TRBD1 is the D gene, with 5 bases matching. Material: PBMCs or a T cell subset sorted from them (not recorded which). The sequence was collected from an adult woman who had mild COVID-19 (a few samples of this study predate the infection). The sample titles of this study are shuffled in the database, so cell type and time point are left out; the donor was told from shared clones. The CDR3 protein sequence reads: CASSQHRSYEQYF. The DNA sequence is TGTGCCAGCAGTCAGCACAGGTCCTACGAGCAGTACTTC.